What follows are 7 T cell receptor beta chains derived from one specimen sequenced in a study of Graves' ophthalmopathy and Graves' hyperthyroidism. RNA transcripts were the template, and TCR beta CDR3 regions were amplified from them. After a first-round RT-PCR with HTBI primers, a second-round multiplex PCR was run. Via MiXCR, TCRdb re-called the multiplex PCR reads, giving one row per CDR3 protein. Of about 1.1 million distinct CDR3 sequences listed, about 38% were seen once; the top ten hold around 10%. Source material: peripheral blood or thyroid tissue (not recorded which). Receptors were obtained from an adult man with Graves' hyperthyroidism.

This clonotype has ten or more counts. CDR3 coding DNA: TGCAGTGCTAGAGAATCGGCATATAGCAATCAGCCCCAGCATTTT. Amino acids: CSARESAYSNQPQHF. The V gene is TRBV20-1, the J gene TRBJ1-5; D gene unclear. The V end lost 0 bases, the J end lost 0 bases, and 9 bases lay between the germline ends. In germline, CDR1 is DFQATT, CDR2 SNEGSKA (reference sequence). This CDR3 has 15 residues.

The rearrangement joins TRBV7-2 to TRBJ2-2; D possibly corresponds to TRBD2 (6 bases). The CDR3 is made up of 18 amino acids. The germline V and J ends were trimmed by 1 base and 7 bases, with 22 bases remaining between them. Germline V gene sequence: CDR1 SGHTA, CDR2 FQGNSA. The CDR3 sequence is CASSLGSSAGRVNGELFF. CDR3 in DNA: TGTGCCAGCAGCTTAGGTTCATCGGCGGGGAGAGTGAACGGGGAGCTGTTTTTT.

The chain joins TRBV10-3 to TRBJ1-6, with no clear D. In germline, CDR1 is ENHRY, CDR2 SYGVKD. The CDR3 consists of 16 residues. V was clipped by 0 bases and J by 10 bases, with 16 bases between them. As DNA, the CDR3 is TGTGCCATCAGTGAGTCAGGGATGGCCAGTAACTCACCCCTCCACTTT. This sequence encodes CAISESGMASNSPLHF.

V and J are TRBV10-3 and TRBJ2-7; the match to TRBD2 covers 11 bases. This CDR3 spans 15 amino acids. V lost 0 bases to trimming and J lost 5 bases; unmatched junction nucleotides: 3. From germline, CDR1 is ENHRY and CDR2 SYGVKD. CDR3 in DNA: TGTGCCATCAGTGAGTCTACTAGCGGGAGCGACGAGCAGTACTTC. Protein sequence: CAISESTSGSDEQYF.

Points on this clonotype: The CDR3 carries no conserved terminal phenylalanine or tryptophan, so it likely arises from a read error. V usage is TRBV20-1 and J usage is TRBJ1-1, with 7 bases fitting TRBD1. After removal of 5 bases from V and 0 bases from J, the junction contained 9 bases not matched to a gene. This CDR3 comprises 15 residues. CDR1 is DFQATT, CDR2 SNEGSKA, per germline (reference sequence). CDR3 sequence reads: CSALSQGPLNTEAFL. CDR3 in DNA: TGCAGTGCTCTATCACAGGGGCCCTTGAACACTGAAGCTTTCCTT.

This clonotype was seen ten or more times. The V gene is TRBV19, the J gene TRBJ2-5; TRBD2 matches 9 bases. The CDR3 consists of 14 residues. Germline trimming cut 2 bases from V and 4 bases from J; bases unmatched to any gene: 2. The germline CDR1 and CDR2 sequences are LNHDA and SQIVND (reference sequence). The CDR3 coding sequence is TGTGCCAGTAGTATACCGGGACTAGCAGAGACCCAGTACTTC. Translating it yields CASSIPGLAETQYF.

This clonotype was observed at least ten times. The rearrangement uses TRBV7-3 and TRBJ2-2; D perhaps matches TRBD2 (5 bases). The V gene lost 5 bases and the J gene lost 4 bases, with 14 bases spanning the gap. This CDR3 is built from 15 residues. Germline lookup yields CDR1 SGHTA and CDR2 FQGTGA. Here the CDR3 reads CASSPGMSGTGELFF. In DNA, the CDR3 is TGTGCCAGCAGCCCGGGGATGTCGGGCACCGGGGAGCTGTTTTTT.